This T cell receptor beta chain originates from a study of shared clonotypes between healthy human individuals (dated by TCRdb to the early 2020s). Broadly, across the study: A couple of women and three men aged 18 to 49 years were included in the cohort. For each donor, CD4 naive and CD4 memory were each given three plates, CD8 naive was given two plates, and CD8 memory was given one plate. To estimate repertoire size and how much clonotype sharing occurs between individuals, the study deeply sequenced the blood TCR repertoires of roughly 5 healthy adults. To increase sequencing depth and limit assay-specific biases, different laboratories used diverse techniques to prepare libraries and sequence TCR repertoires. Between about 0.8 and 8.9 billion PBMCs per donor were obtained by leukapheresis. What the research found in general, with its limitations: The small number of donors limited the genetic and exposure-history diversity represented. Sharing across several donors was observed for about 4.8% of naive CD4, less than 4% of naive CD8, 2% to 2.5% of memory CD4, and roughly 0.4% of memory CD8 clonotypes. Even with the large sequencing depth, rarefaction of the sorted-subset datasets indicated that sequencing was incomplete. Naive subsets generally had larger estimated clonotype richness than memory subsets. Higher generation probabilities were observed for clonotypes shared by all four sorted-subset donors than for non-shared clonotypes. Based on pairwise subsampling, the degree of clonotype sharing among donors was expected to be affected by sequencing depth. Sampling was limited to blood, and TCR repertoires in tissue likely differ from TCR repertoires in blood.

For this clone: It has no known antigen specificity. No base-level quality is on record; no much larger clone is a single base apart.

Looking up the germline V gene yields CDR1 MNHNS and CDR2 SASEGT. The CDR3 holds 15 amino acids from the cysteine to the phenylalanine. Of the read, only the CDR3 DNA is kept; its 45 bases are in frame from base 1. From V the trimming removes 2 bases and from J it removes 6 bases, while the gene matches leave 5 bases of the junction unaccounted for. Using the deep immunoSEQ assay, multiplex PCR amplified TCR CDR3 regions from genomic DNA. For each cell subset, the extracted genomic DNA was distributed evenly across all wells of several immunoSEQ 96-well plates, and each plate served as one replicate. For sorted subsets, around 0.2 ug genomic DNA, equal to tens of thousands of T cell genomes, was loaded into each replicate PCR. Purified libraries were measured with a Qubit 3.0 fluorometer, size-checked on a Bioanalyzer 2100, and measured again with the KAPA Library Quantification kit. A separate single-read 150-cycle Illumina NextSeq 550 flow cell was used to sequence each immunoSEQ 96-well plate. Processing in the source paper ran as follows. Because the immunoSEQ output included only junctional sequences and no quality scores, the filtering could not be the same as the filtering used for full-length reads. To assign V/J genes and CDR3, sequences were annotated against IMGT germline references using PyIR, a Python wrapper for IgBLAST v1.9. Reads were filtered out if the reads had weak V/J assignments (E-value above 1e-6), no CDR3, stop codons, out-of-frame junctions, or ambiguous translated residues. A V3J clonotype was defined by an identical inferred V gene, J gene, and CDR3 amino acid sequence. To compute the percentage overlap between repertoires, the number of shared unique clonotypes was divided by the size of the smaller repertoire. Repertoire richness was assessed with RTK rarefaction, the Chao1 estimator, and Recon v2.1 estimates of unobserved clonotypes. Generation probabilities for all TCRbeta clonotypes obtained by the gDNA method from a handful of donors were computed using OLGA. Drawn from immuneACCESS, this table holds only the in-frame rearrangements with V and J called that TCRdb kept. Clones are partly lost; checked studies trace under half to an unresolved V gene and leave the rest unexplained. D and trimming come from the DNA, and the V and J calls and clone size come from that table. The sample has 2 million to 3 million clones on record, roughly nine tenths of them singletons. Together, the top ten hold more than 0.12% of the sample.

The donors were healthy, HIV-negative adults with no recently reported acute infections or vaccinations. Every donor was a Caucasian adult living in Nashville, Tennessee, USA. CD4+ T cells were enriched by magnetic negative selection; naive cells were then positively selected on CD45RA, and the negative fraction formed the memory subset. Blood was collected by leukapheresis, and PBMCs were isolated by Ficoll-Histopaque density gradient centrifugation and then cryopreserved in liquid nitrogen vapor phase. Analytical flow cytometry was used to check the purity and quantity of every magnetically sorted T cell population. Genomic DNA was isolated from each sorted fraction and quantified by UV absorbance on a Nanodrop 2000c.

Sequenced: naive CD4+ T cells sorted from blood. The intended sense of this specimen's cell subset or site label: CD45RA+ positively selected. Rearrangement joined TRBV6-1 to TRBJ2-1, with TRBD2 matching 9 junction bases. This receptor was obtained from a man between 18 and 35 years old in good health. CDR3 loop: CASSEIGGRGNEQFF. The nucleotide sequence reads TGTGCCAGCAGTGAAATAGGCGGGAGGGGCAATGAGCAGTTCTTC.